The clone carrying this TCR beta chain occurred a few times. The antigen remains unidentified. Since all of the isolated RNA was reverse transcribed, expressed TCRB transcripts were what got sequenced. Sequencing was performed with immunoSEQ multiplex PCR; in TCRdb, only in-frame clones are kept and a portion is missing. The repertoire holds 810,000 or so clones, with 17% as singletons. These data come from a study of beta chain features in type 1 diabetes. Points from the study as a whole: A greater similarity of naive, central memory and Treg TCRB repertoires was seen among patients than among healthy donors. PCR might favor shorter templates, equally in patients and controls.

Based on CD45RO/CCR7/CD25/CD127/CD95/CD27, CD4+ regulatory, stem cell-like memory, naive and central memory cells were sorted. This clonotype originated in a woman aged 18-30 years in good health. The sample comprised naive CD4+ T cells from blood.

The CDR3 nucleotides read TGCAGCGTTCAGGGACGTAACTCTGGAAACACCATATATTTT. Amino acid sequence: CSVQGRNSGNTIYF. The chain links TRBV29-1 to TRBJ1-3; D perhaps matches TRBD1 (5 bases). V dropped 5 bases and J dropped 0 bases, with 11 bases sitting between them. CDR3 length equals 14 residues. Germline CDR1 reads SQVTM; CDR2 reads ANQGSEA.